This TCR beta chain comes out of a study of T cell repertoires in cytomegalovirus infection. At the level of the study: Indications of both CMV infection and matching HLA type were provided by public TCR beta signatures.

V was shortened by 6 bases and J by 2 bases, with 13 bases between the two germline ends. The CDR3 sequence is 14 residues long. CDR1 is MNHEY, CDR2 SVGEGT, per germline. One entry per CDR3 protein results from TCRdb running MiXCR on the reads. The sample gives roughly 200,000 distinct CDR3 sequences, 8.5% to 10% of which show up once; roughly 5% is in the top ten. This clonotype turned up a few times. Sequenced input: PBMCs. The source is a human donor in good health (CMV status not recorded). Some clones in this sample may be carry-over from other donors' samples. The rearrangement joins TRBV6-2 or TRBV6-3 to TRBJ2-5; possible D gene TRBD2, 6 bases. The CDR3 bases are TGTGCCAGCAGAAAAGGAGGGAAGCAAGAGACCCAGTACTTC. Protein product: CASRKGGKQETQYF.